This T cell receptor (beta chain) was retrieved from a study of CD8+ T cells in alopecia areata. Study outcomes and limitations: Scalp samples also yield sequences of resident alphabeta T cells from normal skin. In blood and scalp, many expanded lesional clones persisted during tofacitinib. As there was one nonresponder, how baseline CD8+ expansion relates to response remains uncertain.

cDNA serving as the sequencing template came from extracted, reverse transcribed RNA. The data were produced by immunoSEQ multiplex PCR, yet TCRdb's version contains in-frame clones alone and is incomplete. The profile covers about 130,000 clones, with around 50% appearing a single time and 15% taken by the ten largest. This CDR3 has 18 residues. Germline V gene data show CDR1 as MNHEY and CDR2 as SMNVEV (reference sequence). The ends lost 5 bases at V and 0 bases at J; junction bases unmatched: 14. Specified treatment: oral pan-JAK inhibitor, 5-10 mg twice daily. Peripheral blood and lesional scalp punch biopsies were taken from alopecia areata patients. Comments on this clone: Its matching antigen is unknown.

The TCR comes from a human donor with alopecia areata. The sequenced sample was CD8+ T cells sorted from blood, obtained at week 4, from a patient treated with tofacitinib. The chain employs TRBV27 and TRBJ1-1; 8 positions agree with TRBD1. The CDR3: CASSDRTGKGLMNTEAFF. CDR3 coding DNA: TGTGCCAGCAGTGATCGGACAGGGAAGGGCCTCATGAACACTGAAGCTTTCTTT.